The sequence of this T cell receptor beta chain was determined in a study of CD8+CD57+ T cells in acquired aplastic anemia. This clonotype appeared once. V lost 5 bases and J lost 6, with 12 bases in between. This CDR3 spans 13 amino acids. CDR1 and CDR2 (germline): KGHDR, SFDVKD. Genomic DNA templated the TCR beta VDJ and CDR3 profiling. TCRdb ran MiXCR on the reads and lists one entry per CDR3 protein. Of fewer than 100,000 distinct CDR3 sequences in the sample, 40% to 50% were seen once. The genes are TRBV24-1 and TRBJ1-1, with D maybe TRBD1 (5 bases). This receptor was obtained from a human donor in good health, serving as a control. Sequencing used sorted CD4+, CD8+, or CD8+CD57+ T cells (not recorded which) from PBMCs. The CDR3 DNA follows: TGTGCCACCAGTGCGGGGGGGGGTTCTGAAGCTTTCTTT. As protein: CATSAGGGSEAFF.